Listed here are 9 T cell receptor beta chains from one sample, sequenced in a study of T-cell memory formation after mild COVID-19. TCRdb fed the 5' RACE reads into MiXCR, producing one record per CDR3 protein. This table holds around 310,000 distinct CDR3 sequences, 14% found once. The sample was PBMCs or a T cell subset sorted from them (not recorded which). The receptors were gathered from a man aged 18 to 30 who had mild COVID-19 (a few samples of this study predate the infection). Cell type and time point are not known.

The chain carries TRBV7-9 and TRBJ2-1; 12 nucleotides match TRBD2. Per the germline V gene, CDR1 is SEHNR and CDR2 is FQNEAQ (reference sequence). CDR3 length equals 15 residues. V trimming: 3 bases; J trimming: 8 bases; junction bases outside the gene matches: 5. The CDR3 region has the DNA TGTGCCAGCAGCTTGGGACTAGCGGGCCTTCATGAGCAGTTCTTC. As protein: CASSLGLAGLHEQFF.

This clonotype appeared many times. The rearrangement uses TRBV5-1 and TRBJ2-1; D ambiguous. The germline CDR1 and CDR2 sequences are SGHRS and YFSETQ. V lost 2 bases to trimming and J lost 3 bases, with 3 bases between them. CDR3 length: 12 amino acids. CDR3 loop: CASSFDYNEQFF. DNA for the CDR3: TGCGCCAGCAGCTTTGACTACAATGAGCAGTTCTTC.

This clonotype has only a few counts. The chain couples TRBV12-3 or TRBV12-4 to TRBJ2-1; no clear D gene. V was pared by 3 bases and J by 6 bases, with 12 bases between. This CDR3 contains 14 residues. CDR3 loop: CASSLNNRFNEQFF. As DNA, the CDR3 is TGTGCCAGCAGTTTGAACAACCGCTTCAATGAGCAGTTCTTC.

This clonotype was counted at least ten times. This chain connects TRBV7-2 to TRBJ1-2; D not resolved. Germline V gene data show CDR1 as SGHTA and CDR2 as FQGNSA. There are 16 residues in the CDR3. Between the trimmed V and J ends, which lost 4 bases and 7 bases, there was a span of 22 bases. CDR3 nucleotide sequence: TGTGCCAGCAGCTCCTCTCCCGGGAGGGTGGGATCTGGCTACACCTTC. Protein product: CASSSSPGRVGSGYTF.

This clonotype has at least ten counts. The chain uses TRBV9 and TRBJ2-1; 7 bases are shared with TRBD2. Germline V lookup: CDR1 SGDLS, CDR2 YYNGEE. The CDR3 length is 13 residues. The V gene end was trimmed by 0 bases and the J gene end by 10 bases; junction bases not matched to a gene: 4. The DNA of the CDR3 is TGTGCCAGCAGCGTAGGCGTGGGGGGGGAGCAGTTCTTC. This gives the protein CASSVGVGGEQFF.

J is TRBJ2-7 and V is TRBV27, with 8 bases lining up with TRBD1. After removal of 9 bases from V and 3 bases from J, the junction contained 13 bases not matched to a gene. There are 15 residues in the CDR3. CDR1 and CDR2 from the germline V gene are MNHEY and SMNVEV (reference sequence). CDR3 nucleotides: TGTGCCAGTGGACCCCCGGACAGGGCCCTCTACGAGCAGTACGTC. Its protein is CASGPPDRALYEQYV.

This chain joins TRBV20-1 and TRBJ1-1, with TRBD1 identical over 7 bases. V was pared by 6 bases and J by 4 bases, with 5 bases of the junction left unmatched. CDR1 and CDR2 from the germline V gene are DFQATT and SNEGSKA (reference sequence). This CDR3 has 12 amino acids. CDR3 sequence (DNA): TGCAGTGCCGAGGGGGCGCCCACTGAAGCTTTCTTT. Protein sequence: CSAEGAPTEAFF.

This clonotype was detected only a few times. The V and J genes are TRBV7-9 and TRBJ1-5, with 7 positions matching TRBD1. CDR1 and CDR2 from the germline V gene are SEHNR and FQNEAQ (reference sequence). CDR3 length: 16 amino acids. V was pared by 6 bases and J by 0 bases, with 8 bases of the junction left unmatched. For the CDR3, the DNA is TGTGCCAGCAGAGCCATACAGGGGTATAGCAATCAGCCCCAGCATTTT. The encoded protein is CASRAIQGYSNQPQHF.

This clonotype has more than one count but fewer than ten. The chain recombines TRBV15 with TRBJ1-3; 8 nucleotides match TRBD1. CDR1 and CDR2 (germline): LNHNV, YYDKDF (reference sequence). The J segment lost 0 bases and the V segment lost 6 bases, leaving 10 bases of the junction unmatched. CDR3 length: 17 amino acids. The CDR3, as DNA: TGTGCCACCAGTCCCGACAGGGGCGAATTCTCTGGAAACACCATATATTTT. Its translation: CATSPDRGEFSGNTIYF.